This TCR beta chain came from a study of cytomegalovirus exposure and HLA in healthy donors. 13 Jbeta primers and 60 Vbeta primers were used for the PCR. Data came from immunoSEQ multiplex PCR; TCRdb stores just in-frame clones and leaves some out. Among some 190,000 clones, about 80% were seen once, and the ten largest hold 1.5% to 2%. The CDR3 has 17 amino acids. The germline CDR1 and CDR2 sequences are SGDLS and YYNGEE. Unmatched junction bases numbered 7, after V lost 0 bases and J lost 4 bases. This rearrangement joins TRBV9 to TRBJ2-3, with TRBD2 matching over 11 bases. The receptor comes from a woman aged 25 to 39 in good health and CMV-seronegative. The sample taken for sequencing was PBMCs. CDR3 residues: CASSVDPSGGQADTQYF. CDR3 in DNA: TGTGCCAGCAGCGTAGACCCTAGCGGGGGGCAGGCAGATACGCAGTATTTT.